Below are 31 T cell receptor beta chains sequenced from a single sample in a study of blood T cell repertoires in COVID-19. Repertoires were generated with immunoSEQ multiplex PCR, while TCRdb's copy carries only in-frame clones and drops some. The table has some 93,000 clones, 65% to 90% seen once. The sample taken for sequencing was peripheral blood. The receptors originated from a man aged 60 to 75 with acute or convalescent COVID-19.

The rearrangement joins TRBV29-1 to TRBJ2-7, with a possible D match to TRBD2 (6 bases). Germline V lookup: CDR1 SQVTM, CDR2 ANQGSEA. There are 14 residues in the CDR3. Trimming removed 3 bases from V and 0 bases from J, with 12 bases in between. CDR3 in amino acids: CSVDRAGSSYEQYF. The DNA of the CDR3 is TGCAGCGTTGATAGGGCGGGGAGCTCCTACGAGCAGTACTTC.

This chain links TRBV5-4 with TRBJ1-2; 8 nucleotides line up with TRBD1. V shed 1 base, J shed 6 bases, and the junction held 2 bases outside the gene matches. The CDR3 runs to 13 residues. Germline CDR1 SGHNT, CDR2 YYREEE (reference sequence). The CDR3 DNA is TGTGCCAGCAGCTTGAAGGGACAGGATGGCTACACCTTC. Translated: CASSLKGQDGYTF.

This clone was found once. The chain combines TRBV7-2 with TRBJ2-1; D might be TRBD1 (5 bases). The V end lost 5 bases, the J end lost 6 bases, and 17 bases lay between the germline ends. The CDR3 is 15 residues long. Per the germline V gene, CDR1 is SGHTA and CDR2 is FQGNSA. The CDR3 spells CASSRTTLRGNEQFF. DNA for the CDR3: TGTGCCAGCAGCCGCACTACTCTTAGGGGCAATGAGCAGTTCTTC.

Only a few counts were recorded for this clone. This chain joins TRBV14 and TRBJ2-7; 9 bases align to TRBD2. The germline V gene encodes CDR1 SGHDN and CDR2 FVKESK. J lost 6 bases, V lost 0 bases, and 18 bases had no gene match. CDR3 length equals 19 residues. The CDR3 is CASSQDRQGSGRGRCEQYF. The CDR3 DNA is TGTGCCAGCAGCCAAGATCGCCAGGGTAGCGGGAGAGGGAGGTGCGAGCAGTACTTC.

The V call is TRBV7-2, the J call TRBJ1-4, with D unresolved. The V end was cut by 5 bases, the J end by 1 base, with 17 bases between. The CDR3 length is 17 residues. Per germline, CDR1 SGHTA and CDR2 FQGNSA. The CDR3 bases are TGTGCCAGCAGCCTCTTGCGGATTGGTGTAACTAATGAAAAACTGTTTTTT. It is translated as CASSLLRIGVTNEKLFF.

There are a few counts of this clone. The chain links TRBV30 to TRBJ1-3; D might be TRBD1 (5 bases). This CDR3 has 16 residues. V shed 3 bases and J shed 3 bases, with 18 bases lying between them. Per germline, CDR1 GTSNPN and CDR2 SVGIG (reference sequence). CDR3 sequence: CAWSPPPGGYGNTIYF. As DNA, the CDR3 is TGTGCCTGGAGCCCCCCTCCCGGGGGGTATGGAAACACCATATATTTT.

This chain joins TRBV7-6 and TRBJ2-5, with D possibly TRBD1 on 6 matching bases. CDR3 length: 16 residues. Germline CDR1 reads SGHVS; CDR2 reads FNYEAQ. Trimming took 8 bases from V and 5 from J, leaving 24 bases between them. CDR3 sequence reads: CASGSSTGWVGETQYF. CDR3 coding DNA: TGTGCCAGCGGGTCCTCGACAGGTTGGGTGGGGGAGACCCAGTACTTC.

This clone has just one count. The CDR3 coding sequence is TGTGCCAGCAGCTCCGTATACGGGGGGAATGAGCAGTTCTTC. Amino acid sequence: CASSSVYGGNEQFF. The rearrangement links TRBV7-2 to TRBJ2-1, with 7 bases matching TRBD2. In germline, CDR1 is SGHTA, CDR2 FQGNSA. The CDR3 is made up of 14 amino acids. V was clipped by 4 bases and J by 7 bases; unmatched bases: 7.

The table lists this clone with a count of one. CDR3 coding DNA: TGTGCCAGCAGGCAAGTGATGCCCAGCACTGAAGCTTTCTTT. This encodes CASRQVMPSTEAFF. The chain carries TRBV6-5 and TRBJ1-1; D is unclear. Trimming removed 6 bases at V and 4 bases at J, with 15 bases between. The length of the CDR3 is 14 residues. Germline V gene lookup returns CDR1 MNHEY and CDR2 SVGAGI.

This clone was counted ten times or more. The V and J genes are TRBV13 and TRBJ1-2, with TRBD1 matching 7 bases. CDR3 size: 13 residues. In germline, CDR1 is PRHDT, CDR2 FYEKMQ (reference sequence). V lost 5 bases and J lost 8; bases outside the gene matches: 8. CDR3 region: CASSQGQDMGYTF. Here the CDR3 DNA reads TGTGCCAGCAGCCAAGGACAGGATATGGGCTACACCTTC.

The chain is built from TRBV24-1 and TRBJ2-1; 10 bases agree with TRBD2. V was pared by 3 bases and J by 7 bases, with 5 bases of the junction left unmatched. CDR1 and CDR2 (germline): KGHDR, SFDVKD. CDR3 length equals 15 residues. The CDR3 reads CATSDSGRGRNEQFF. DNA for the CDR3: TGTGCCACCAGTGATAGCGGGAGGGGGAGGAATGAGCAGTTCTTC.

V gene TRBV19 combines with J gene TRBJ2-7, with 8 nucleotides matching TRBD1. The V and J ends lost 5 bases and 3 bases, in that order; junction bases with no gene match: 9. Germline V CDR1 and CDR2: LNHDA, SQIVND (reference sequence). This CDR3 region has 15 residues. The CDR3 DNA reads TGTGCCAGTAGTCTCAGGGGGCCCGGCGGCTACGAGCAGTACTTC. Translated, it gives CASSLRGPGGYEQYF.

The chain uses TRBV2 and TRBJ2-3; 7 nucleotides line up with TRBD2. Germline CDR1 is SNHLY and CDR2 is FYNNEI. Trimming at V came to 6 bases and at J to 2 bases, leaving 5 bases not matched to a gene. This CDR3 comprises 14 residues. CDR3 in DNA: TGTGCCAGCAGCCACCGGGACTACACAGATACGCAGTATTTT. This translates into CASSHRDYTDTQYF.

As DNA, the CDR3 is TGTGCCAGCAGGGAAACAGGAGTTGGAAAACTGTTTTTT. Its translation: CASRETGVGKLFF. The J gene is TRBJ1-4, the V gene TRBV14, with TRBD1 as a possible D gene (5 bases). Deletions cut 6 bases from V and 10 bases from J, with 15 bases between. The CDR3 sequence is 13 residues long. The V gene's germline CDR1 is SGHDN and CDR2 FVKESK. Full variable domain (remainder filled in from reference TRBV14 and TRBJ1-4): EAGVTQFPSHSVIEKGQTVTLRCDPISGHDNLYWYRRVMGKEIKFLLHFVKESKQDESGMPNNRFLAERTGGTYSTLKVQPAELEDSGVYFCASRETGVGKLFFGSGTQLSVL.

The count of this clone is one. The chain uses TRBV12-1 and TRBJ2-7; the table assigns TRBD1, which was not confirmed against the DNA. TRBV12-1 is classified as a pseudogene. The CDR3 is made up of 19 amino acids. CDR3 loop: CASSLTCPIPGTAAYEQYF. DNA of the CDR3: TGTGCCAGCAGCTTAACCTGCCCAATCCCCGGGACAGCCGCATACGAGCAGTACTTC.

V is TRBV2 and J is TRBJ1-5; a weak D match, TRBD1 (5 bases). V gave up 1 base and J gave up 2 bases, with 12 bases separating them. The length of the CDR3 is 16 residues. Per germline, CDR1 SNHLY and CDR2 FYNNEI. In DNA, the CDR3 is TGTGCCAGCAGTGAAGGAGGTCGCAGGGGCAATCAGCCCCAGCATTTT. Translated, it gives CASSEGGRRGNQPQHF.

The CDR3 DNA reads TGTGCCTGGAGCTCTGGGCGAACTGAAGCTTTCTTT. It is translated as CAWSSGRTEAFF. The chain combines TRBV30 with TRBJ1-1, with D uncertain. V was trimmed by 3 bases and J by 5 bases, leaving 10 bases between them. The CDR3 totals 12 residues. The germline CDR1 and CDR2 sequences are GTSNPN and SVGIG (reference sequence).

The V and J genes are TRBV7-2 and TRBJ1-5; 10 bases align to TRBD1. The CDR3 length is 14 residues. Germline assignment: CDR1 SGHTA and CDR2 FQGNSA. The V gene end was trimmed by 6 bases and the J gene end by 2 bases; junction bases not matched to a gene: 1. The CDR3 coding sequence is TGTGCCAGCAGTGGACAGGGGGGCAATCAGCCCCAGCATTTT. Its translation: CASSGQGGNQPQHF.

The J gene is TRBJ2-1, the V gene TRBV7-9; 10 nucleotides agree with TRBD1. CDR1 SEHNR and CDR2 FQNEAQ come from the germline V gene (reference sequence). V shed 6 bases, J shed 9 bases, and the junction held 11 bases outside the gene matches. The CDR3 is made up of 15 amino acids. The CDR3 reads CASRSTGTGDGEQFF. CDR3 DNA: TGTGCCAGCAGATCAACCGGGACAGGGGACGGTGAGCAGTTCTTC.

V gene TRBV6-5 combines with J gene TRBJ1-2; TRBD1 agrees at 7 bases. This CDR3 has 14 residues. Germline CDR1 is MNHEY and CDR2 is SVGAGI. The J segment lost 4 bases and the V segment lost 7 bases, leaving 9 bases of the junction unmatched. The CDR3 reads CASNRGQGAYGYTF. CDR3 in DNA: TGTGCCAGCAATAGGGGGCAGGGAGCCTATGGCTACACCTTC.

The chain combines TRBV7-2 with TRBJ1-6; 7 bases match TRBD1. Germline assignment: CDR1 SGHTA and CDR2 FQGNSA. With 5 bases clipped from V and 9 bases from J, the junction kept 4 bases outside the gene matches. This CDR3 contains 13 residues. The DNA of the CDR3 is TGTGCCAGCAGCCACGACAGGGTTTCACCCCTCCACTTT. The encoded protein is CASSHDRVSPLHF.

V gene TRBV5-1 combines with J gene TRBJ2-7, with 10 bases fitting TRBD2. Per germline, CDR1 SGHRS and CDR2 YFSETQ. Losses at the gene ends were 0 bases for V and 6 bases for J; bases not matched to a gene: 0. This CDR3 spans 13 amino acids. The CDR3 nucleotides read TGCGCCAGCAGCTTGGCTAGCGGGAGCGAGCAGTACTTC. Encoded protein: CASSLASGSEQYF.

This chain links TRBV12-3 or TRBV12-4 with TRBJ1-2; D unresolved. This CDR3 has 12 residues. The V gene lost 5 bases and the J gene lost 4 bases, with 8 bases spanning the gap. This chain's CDR3 is CASSPGVYGYTF. The CDR3 DNA reads TGTGCCAGCAGTCCGGGTGTCTATGGCTACACCTTC.

The V gene is TRBV19, the J gene TRBJ2-1, with 14 bases matching TRBD2. Germline trimming cut 4 bases from V and 6 bases from J; bases unmatched to any gene: 5. Germline lookup yields CDR1 LNHDA and CDR2 SQIVND (reference sequence). The CDR3 consists of 16 residues. As DNA, the CDR3 is TGTGCCAGTAGTACCGGCGGGACTAGCGGGAGCAATGAGCAGTTCTTC. As protein: CASSTGGTSGSNEQFF.

V usage is TRBV19 and J usage is TRBJ2-3, with 8 bases lining up with TRBD1. V was clipped by 11 bases and J by 4 bases; unmatched bases: 5. The CDR3 is 12 residues long. Germline V gene data show CDR1 as LNHDA and CDR2 as SQIVND (reference sequence). Written as DNA, the CDR3 is TGTGCCTCGGGACAGGTGGCAGATACGCAGTATTTT. It encodes CASGQVADTQYF.

This chain links TRBV18 with TRBJ1-4, with D possibly matching TRBD1 (6 bases). Between the trimmed V and J ends, which lost 6 bases and 8 bases, there was a span of 19 bases. Per germline, CDR1 KGHSH and CDR2 LQKENI. The CDR3 runs to 15 residues. As DNA, the CDR3 is TGTGCCAGCTCGAAGCCACAGGGCCCCGGGGAAAAACTGTTTTTT. Translating it yields CASSKPQGPGEKLFF.

The chain couples TRBV6-5 to TRBJ2-1; TRBD2 matches at 10 bases. The CDR3 extends over 15 amino acids. Germline V lookup: CDR1 MNHEY, CDR2 SVGAGI. V gave up 5 bases and J gave up 4 bases; unmatched junction bases: 5. As DNA, the CDR3 is TGTGCCAGCAGTCGACTAGCGGGTCGATACAATGAGCAGTTCTTC. Translating gives CASSRLAGRYNEQFF.

The V gene is TRBV5-1, the J gene TRBJ1-2; 7 nucleotides line up with TRBD1. Germline CDR1 reads SGHRS; CDR2 reads YFSETQ. Losses at the gene ends were 2 bases for V and 3 bases for J; bases not matched to a gene: 1. The length of the CDR3 is 13 residues. The CDR3 is CASSLTGDYGYTF. CDR3 DNA sequence: TGCGCCAGCAGCTTAACAGGGGACTATGGCTACACCTTC.

This clone is deemed medium-sized (0.01 to 0.1%). V gene TRBV5-1 combines with J gene TRBJ2-1; 10 bases are a match to TRBD2. The germline V gene encodes CDR1 SGHRS and CDR2 YFSETQ. The CDR3 sequence is 14 residues long. V lost 7 bases and J lost 7; bases outside the gene matches: 8. The CDR3 protein is CASVSSGSPNEQFF. The CDR3 DNA reads TGCGCCAGCGTCTCTAGCGGGAGCCCGAATGAGCAGTTCTTC.

The DNA of the CDR3 is TGTGCCAGCAGTGAACTAGCGGGAGTCGGGGAGCTGTTTTTT. Amino acids: CASSELAGVGELFF. This rearrangement joins TRBV2 to TRBJ2-2; 10 bases align to TRBD2. J gave up 7 bases and V 2 bases, and 1 base lay outside the gene matches. Germline CDR1 is SNHLY and CDR2 is FYNNEI. This CDR3 spans 14 amino acids.

V and J are TRBV6-5 and TRBJ1-2; 7 bases fit TRBD1. CDR1 is MNHEY and CDR2 is SVGAGI in the germline V gene. The ends lost 5 bases at V and 4 bases at J; junction bases unmatched: 4. CDR3 length: 13 residues. CDR3 sequence (DNA): TGTGCCAGCAGTAAACAGGGGATCTATGGCTACACCTTC. This sequence encodes CASSKQGIYGYTF.